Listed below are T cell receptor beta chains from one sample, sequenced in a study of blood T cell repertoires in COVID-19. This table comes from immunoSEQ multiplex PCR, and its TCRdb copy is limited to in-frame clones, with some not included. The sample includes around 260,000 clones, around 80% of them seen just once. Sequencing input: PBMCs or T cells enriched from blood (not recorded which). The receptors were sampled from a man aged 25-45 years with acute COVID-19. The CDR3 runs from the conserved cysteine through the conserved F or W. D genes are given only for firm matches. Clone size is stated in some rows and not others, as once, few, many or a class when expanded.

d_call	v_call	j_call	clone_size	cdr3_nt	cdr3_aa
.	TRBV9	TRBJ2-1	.	TGTGCCAGCAGCCTCGGGTCCACTATTTCCAATGAGCAGTTCTTC	CASSLGSTISNEQFF
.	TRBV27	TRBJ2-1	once	TGTGCCAGCAGTTACAGGGGAGGTATGTTCTTC	CASSYRGGMFF
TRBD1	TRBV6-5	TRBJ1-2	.	TGTGCCAGCAGTTCGCCGGGACAGGGGGCGTTTGGCTACACCTTC	CASSSPGQGAFGYTF
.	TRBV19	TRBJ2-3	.	TGTGCCTCGGGTAGCTACCACACAGATACGCAGTATTTT	CASGSYHTDTQYF
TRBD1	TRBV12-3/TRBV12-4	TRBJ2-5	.	TGTGCCAGCAGAGGGACAGTTAGTGAGACCCAGTACTTC	CASRGTVSETQYF
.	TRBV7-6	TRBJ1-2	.	TGTGCCAGCAGCGGGGGGGAGGATAACTATGGCTACACCTTC	CASSGGEDNYGYTF
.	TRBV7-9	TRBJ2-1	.	TGTGCCAGCAGCCACCGACAGGGGGCGGCTAGCGGGAGTTACAATGAGCAGTTCTTC	CASSHRQGAASGSYNEQFF
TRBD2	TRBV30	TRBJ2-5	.	TGTGCCTGGAGTGTAGGTACCTCTAGCGGGAGCCAAGAGACCCAGTACTTC	CAWSVGTSSGSQETQYF
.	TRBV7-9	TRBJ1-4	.	TGTGCCAGCAGCTTAGGTTCAGTGTCTAATGAAAAACTGTTTTTT	CASSLGSVSNEKLFF
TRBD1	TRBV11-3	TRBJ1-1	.	TGTGCCAGCAGCATTACCGGGACAGGGTATGAAGCTTTCTTT	CASSITGTGYEAFF
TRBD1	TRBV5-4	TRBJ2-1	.	TGTGCCAGCAGCTTGGTTAAGGGGGCTTACAATGAGCAGTTCTTC	CASSLVKGAYNEQFF
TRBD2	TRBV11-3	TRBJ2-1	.	TGTGCCAGCAGCGAACGACTAGCCGGAGAGCAGTTCTTC	CASSERLAGEQFF
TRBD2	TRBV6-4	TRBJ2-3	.	TGTGCCAGCAGTCCCCTCGCGGGGGGGACCACAGATACGCAGTATTTT	CASSPLAGGTTDTQYF
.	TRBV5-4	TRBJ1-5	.	TGTGCCAGCACTACCGGAGGGTTCCAGCCCCAGCATTTT	CASTTGGFQPQHF
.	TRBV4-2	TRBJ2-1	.	TGTGCCAGCAGCCCACTTCTAGGCCTAGCCAATGAGCAGTTCTTC	CASSPLLGLANEQFF
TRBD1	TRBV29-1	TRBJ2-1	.	TGCAGCGTAACTCCATTAACAGGGGGCCTCACCTACAATGAGCAGTTCTTC	CSVTPLTGGLTYNEQFF
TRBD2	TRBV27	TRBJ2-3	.	TGTGCCAGCAGTTTTTTGGGACTAGCGGGAACACGCGCAGATACGCAGTATTTT	CASSFLGLAGTRADTQYF
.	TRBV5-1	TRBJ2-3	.	TGCGCCAGCAGCTTGGCGGCAGGGAAAACAGATACGCAGTATTTT	CASSLAAGKTDTQYF